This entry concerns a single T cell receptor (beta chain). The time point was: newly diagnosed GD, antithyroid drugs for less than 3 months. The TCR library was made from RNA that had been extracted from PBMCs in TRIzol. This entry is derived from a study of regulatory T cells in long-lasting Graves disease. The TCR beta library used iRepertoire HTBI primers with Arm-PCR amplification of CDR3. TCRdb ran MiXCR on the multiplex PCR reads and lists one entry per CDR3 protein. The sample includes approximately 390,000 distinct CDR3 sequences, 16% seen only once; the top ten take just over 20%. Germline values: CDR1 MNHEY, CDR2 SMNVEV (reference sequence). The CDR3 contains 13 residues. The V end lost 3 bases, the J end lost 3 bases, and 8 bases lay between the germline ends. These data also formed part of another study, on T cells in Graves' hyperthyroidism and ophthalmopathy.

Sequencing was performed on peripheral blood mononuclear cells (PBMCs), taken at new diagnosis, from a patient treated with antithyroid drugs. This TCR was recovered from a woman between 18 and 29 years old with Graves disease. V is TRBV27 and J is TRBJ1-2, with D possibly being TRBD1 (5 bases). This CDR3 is CASSLSQDYGYTF. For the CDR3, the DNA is TGTGCCAGCAGTTTGTCACAGGACTATGGCTACACCTTC.